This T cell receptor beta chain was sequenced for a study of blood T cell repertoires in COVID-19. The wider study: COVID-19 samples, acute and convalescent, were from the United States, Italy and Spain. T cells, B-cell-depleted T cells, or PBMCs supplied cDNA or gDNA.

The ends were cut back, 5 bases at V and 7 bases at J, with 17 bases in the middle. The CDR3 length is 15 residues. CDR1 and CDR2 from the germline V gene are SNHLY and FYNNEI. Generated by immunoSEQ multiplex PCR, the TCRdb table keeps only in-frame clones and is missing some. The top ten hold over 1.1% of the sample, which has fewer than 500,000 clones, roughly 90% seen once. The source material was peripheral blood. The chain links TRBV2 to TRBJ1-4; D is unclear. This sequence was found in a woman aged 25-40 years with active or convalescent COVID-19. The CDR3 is CASSLFGEISEKLFF. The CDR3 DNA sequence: TGTGCCAGCAGTCTTTTCGGGGAGATTAGTGAAAAACTGTTTTTT.